Presented here are 30 T cell receptor beta chains from one specimen sequenced in a study of HIV-infected children after antiretroviral therapy interruption. Unique molecular identifiers were included in an RNA-based 3' RACE TCR library. One entry per CDR3 protein, called by TCRdb with MiXCR from the 3' RACE reads. The sample contains some 41,000 distinct CDR3 sequences, 5% to 8% of which appear only once. The treatment: PENTA 11 planned treatment interruption arm or continuous ART arm. The sample here was CD45RA+ CD4+ T cells from PBMCs, pooled from several time points, taken from a donor given antiretroviral therapy, either interrupted or continuous. Regarding subset: naive CD4+ CD45RA+ CD45RO- T cells. The receptors derive from a pool of human donors with HIV.

The chain has TRBV6-6 and TRBJ1-3; D is unclear. This CDR3 has 14 amino acids. Germline loops: CDR1 MNHNY, CDR2 SVGAGI (reference sequence). V was cut by 5 bases and J by 0 bases, with 8 bases left in between. CDR3 loop: CASSGALSGNTIYF. CDR3 nucleotide sequence: TGTGCCAGCAGTGGAGCTCTCTCTGGAAACACCATATATTTT.

Ten or more counts support this clonotype. The V and J genes are TRBV7-2 and TRBJ1-1; no clear D gene. Trimming left V 2 bases short and J 7 bases short, with 17 bases between. This CDR3 comprises 15 residues. Germline V lookup: CDR1 SGHTA, CDR2 FQGNSA. CDR3 nucleotide sequence: TGTGCCAGCAGCTTATCGCCAGGAGGAGAGGGTGAAGCTTTCTTT. Protein product: CASSLSPGGEGEAFF.

The table lists this clonotype with many counts. The genes are TRBV20-1 and TRBJ2-1; 10 positions match TRBD2. CDR1 is DFQATT and CDR2 is SNEGSKA in the germline V gene (reference sequence). The CDR3 contains 15 residues. Losses at the gene ends were 0 bases for V and 10 bases for J; bases not matched to a gene: 9. The CDR3 spells CSARDPLAGGREQFF. CDR3 bases: TGCAGTGCTAGAGATCCGTTAGCGGGGGGTAGGGAGCAGTTCTTC.

This chain uses TRBV4-3 with TRBJ2-3; D is ambiguous. The ends were cut back, 0 bases at V and 5 bases at J, with 9 bases in the middle. The V gene's germline CDR1 is LGHNA and CDR2 YSLEER. The CDR3 covers 14 residues. CDR3 residues: CASSQEGLGDTQYF. The CDR3 nucleotides are TGCGCCAGCAGCCAAGAAGGGTTGGGAGATACGCAGTATTTT.

This clonotype was picked up many times. This CDR3 reads CASSLDRENEQFF. CDR3 sequence (DNA): TGTGCCAGCAGCCTCGACAGGGAAAATGAGCAGTTCTTC. The chain recombines TRBV7-3 with TRBJ2-1; 7 bases match TRBD1. The ends lost 5 bases at V and 7 bases at J; junction bases unmatched: 5. Germline CDR1 reads SGHTA; CDR2 reads FQGTGA. This CDR3 is built from 13 residues.

This clonotype has a handful of counts. J is TRBJ1-2 and V is TRBV20-1; 8 bases fit TRBD1. V gave up 2 bases and J gave up 6 bases; unmatched junction bases: 5. The CDR3 spans 13 residues. The germline CDR1 and CDR2 sequences are DFQATT and SNEGSKA (reference sequence). The CDR3 reads CSARKQGGNGYTF. The CDR3 DNA is TGCAGTGCTAGAAAACAGGGGGGCAATGGCTACACCTTC.

This clonotype occurred many times. The rearrangement uses TRBV20-1 and TRBJ2-7; no firm D call. CDR1 and CDR2 (germline): DFQATT, SNEGSKA (reference sequence). The CDR3 consists of 12 residues. V gave up 2 bases and J gave up 5 bases, with 10 bases separating them. The CDR3 loop is CSARPAGHEQYF. CDR3 sequence (DNA): TGCAGTGCTAGACCGGCAGGACACGAGCAGTACTTC.

The rearrangement uses TRBV28 and TRBJ2-5; tentative D call: TRBD1 (5 bases). This CDR3 comprises 14 residues. Trimming removed 7 bases from V and 4 bases from J, with 16 bases in between. Germline V gene data show CDR1 as MDHEN and CDR2 as SYDVKM. CDR3 amino acids: CASKAGIVGETQYF. Written as DNA, the CDR3 is TGTGCCAGCAAAGCAGGGATTGTAGGAGAGACCCAGTACTTC.

This clonotype has at least ten counts. V usage is TRBV6-1 and J usage is TRBJ1-3; D may be TRBD1 (5 bases). The CDR3 contains 13 residues. With 2 bases removed from V and 3 bases from J, the gap between germline ends came to 5 bases. CDR1 is MNHNS and CDR2 is SASEGT in the germline V gene. The CDR3 DNA reads TGTGCCAGCAGTGAACAGGGTGGAAACACCATATATTTT. This gives the protein CASSEQGGNTIYF.

This clonotype showed up many times. The chain carries TRBV5-1 and TRBJ2-7; TRBD1 matches 9 bases. Germline CDR1 is SGHRS and CDR2 is YFSETQ. The J segment lost 2 bases and the V segment lost 4 bases, leaving 7 bases of the junction unmatched. The CDR3 totals 15 residues. CDR3 loop: CASSTGDRVPYEQYF. DNA for the CDR3: TGCGCCAGCAGCACTGGGGACAGGGTCCCCTACGAGCAGTACTTC.

CDR3 residues: CSAISGQETQYF. CDR3 in DNA: TGCAGTGCGATTAGCGGACAAGAGACCCAGTACTTC. The chain carries TRBV20-1 and TRBJ2-5, with a possible D match to TRBD2 (6 bases). This CDR3 has 12 residues. Germline CDR1 DFQATT, CDR2 SNEGSKA (reference sequence). The V end was cut by 6 bases, the J end by 2 bases, with 10 bases between.

In its sample, this clonotype was seen many times. The chain uses TRBV27 and TRBJ2-7; the D call may be TRBD1 or TRBD2 (5 bases each). Trimming cost V 5 bases and J 2 bases, with 16 bases left between them. CDR1 is MNHEY, CDR2 SMNVEV, per germline (reference sequence). The CDR3 is made up of 15 amino acids. The CDR3 region has the DNA TGTGCCAGCAGTCCATCCGGGACGATTCCCTACGAGCAGTACTTC. It yields the protein CASSPSGTIPYEQYF.

This clonotype was recorded many times. The V gene is TRBV13, the J gene TRBJ2-7, with D possibly being TRBD1 or TRBD2 (5 bases each). The V gene's germline CDR1 is PRHDT and CDR2 FYEKMQ (reference sequence). V was pared by 8 bases and J by 10 bases, with 27 bases between. This CDR3 region has 15 residues. The CDR3 DNA reads as TGTGCCAGCTCTCTCTACTGGGGGAGCTCCTATGAACAGTACTTC. This codes for CASSLYWGSSYEQYF.

The J gene is TRBJ1-2, the V gene TRBV15; D gene uncertain. The CDR3 is 15 amino acids. CDR1 and CDR2 from the germline V gene are LNHNV and YYDKDF (reference sequence). V shed 2 bases and J shed 2 bases, with 12 bases lying between them. The CDR3 bases are TGTGCCACCAGCAGACCCCGGGCAGGCAACTATGGCTACACCTTC. It translates to CATSRPRAGNYGYTF.

This clonotype has ten or more counts. The chain joins TRBV5-4 to TRBJ2-3; maybe TRBD2 (5 bases). The CDR3 loop spans 16 amino acids. Trimming stripped 0 bases from V and 4 bases from J, with 15 bases between. Germline lookup yields CDR1 SGHNT and CDR2 YYREEE (reference sequence). The DNA of the CDR3 is TGTGCCAGCAGCTTGGGCCTAGCCTCCGTGCCAGATACGCAGTATTTT. This gives the protein CASSLGLASVPDTQYF. Full variable domain (remainder filled in from reference TRBV5-4 and TRBJ2-3): ETGVTQSPTHLIKTRGQQVTLRCSSQSGHNTVSWYQQALGQGPQFIFQYYREEENGRGNFPPRFSGLQFPNYSSELNVNALELDDSALYLCASSLGLASVPDTQYFGPGTRLTVL.

This clonotype showed up many times. The chain couples TRBV5-1 to TRBJ2-7; 9 bases match TRBD1. The V and J ends lost 4 bases and 2 bases, in that order; junction bases with no gene match: 10. CDR1 and CDR2 (germline): SGHRS, YFSETQ. The CDR3 extends over 16 amino acids. The CDR3 region has the DNA TGCGCCAGCAGCCCCAACGCGGGACAGGGTCCCTACGAGCAGTACTTC. Protein sequence: CASSPNAGQGPYEQYF.

At least ten counts were recorded for this clonotype. The rearrangement uses TRBV7-2 and TRBJ2-5, with TRBD1 matching 8 bases. The CDR3 is 15 residues long. V lost 2 bases to trimming and J lost 3 bases; unmatched junction nucleotides: 5. From germline, CDR1 is SGHTA and CDR2 FQGNSA. CDR3 sequence (DNA): TGTGCCAGCAGCTTAAAGGGGACAGGAGAAGAGACCCAGTACTTC. Residues: CASSLKGTGEETQYF.

At least ten counts were recorded for this clonotype. The chain is built from TRBV12-3 or TRBV12-4 and TRBJ2-5, with unresolved D. The CDR3 is 15 amino acids. Trimming left V 4 bases short and J 7 bases short, with 19 bases between. CDR3 in DNA: TGTGCCAGCAGTTCTCTTTTTACAGAGTTTGGGACCCAGTACTTC. Translated: CASSSLFTEFGTQYF.

This clonotype was seen ten or more times. This chain uses TRBV9 with TRBJ2-1; 11 nucleotides align to TRBD2. The CDR3 covers 15 residues. With 4 bases clipped from V and 9 bases from J, the junction kept 9 bases outside the gene matches. The germline V gene encodes CDR1 SGDLS and CDR2 YYNGEE. CDR3 loop: CASSQGLAGGIEQFF. The CDR3 nucleotides are TGTGCCAGCAGCCAAGGCCTAGCGGGGGGTATTGAGCAGTTCTTC.

J is TRBJ2-7 and V is TRBV18, with 8 bases lining up with TRBD1. The CDR3 extends over 15 amino acids. The V segment lost 1 base and the J segment 3 bases; nucleotides outside the gene matches: 5. The germline V gene encodes CDR1 KGHSH and CDR2 LQKENI. The CDR3 sequence: CASSPRRTGHYEQYF. CDR3 coding DNA: TGTGCCAGCTCACCACGTCGGACAGGGCACTACGAGCAGTACTTC.

This clonotype was seen a few times. The chain uses TRBV6-4 and TRBJ2-3; 12 bases map to TRBD2. V dropped 4 bases and J dropped 3; count of bases not matched to a gene: 11. The CDR3 consists of 18 residues. CDR1 and CDR2 (germline): MRHNA, SNTAGT. The CDR3 nucleotides are TGTGCCAGCAGTGCGGACAGGGCGACTAGCGGGAGAACAGATACGCAGTATTTT. Residues: CASSADRATSGRTDTQYF.

This clonotype was counted ten times or more. The CDR3 reads CASSGGGTTETQYF. For the CDR3, the DNA is TGTGCCAGCAGCGGGGGGGGGACAACGGAGACCCAGTACTTC. This chain connects TRBV7-2 to TRBJ2-5; D perhaps matches TRBD2 (7 bases). CDR3 length: 14 amino acids. Trimming took 5 bases from V and 5 from J, leaving 15 bases between them. Germline CDR1 SGHTA, CDR2 FQGNSA.

This clonotype showed up many times. The V call is TRBV20-1, the J call TRBJ1-6; the D gene is possibly TRBD1 (6 bases). CDR1 and CDR2 from the germline V gene are DFQATT and SNEGSKA (reference sequence). V lost 1 base and J 5 bases, leaving 9 bases between the germline ends. This CDR3 has 14 residues. CDR3 protein: CSARGRTDNSPLHF. The CDR3, as DNA: TGCAGTGCTAGAGGTCGGACAGATAATTCACCCCTCCACTTT.

This clonotype occurred a few times. The CDR3 reads CATSDSIGTVNIGEQFF. As DNA, the CDR3 is TGTGCCACCAGTGATTCGATCGGGACAGTTAATATCGGTGAGCAGTTCTTC. The chain has TRBV24-1 and TRBJ2-1; 7 bases are a match to TRBD1. Trimming removed 2 bases from V and 9 bases from J; junction bases left unmatched: 15. The CDR3 is 17 amino acids. Per germline, CDR1 KGHDR and CDR2 SFDVKD.

This clonotype was counted many times. The chain recombines TRBV5-1 with TRBJ2-6; weak D call: TRBD2 (6 bases). The CDR3 consists of 14 residues. Germline assignment: CDR1 SGHRS and CDR2 YFSETQ. V was clipped by 7 bases and J by 6 bases, with 14 bases between them. CDR3 region: CASRGNVAANVLTF. The CDR3 nucleotides read TGCGCCAGCCGGGGGAACGTGGCGGCCAACGTCCTGACTTTC.

This clonotype has a count of ten or more. This chain joins TRBV29-1 and TRBJ2-7; D might be TRBD1 (5 bases). Germline V gives CDR1 SQVTM, CDR2 ANQGSEA. V gave up 6 bases and J gave up 2 bases, with 14 bases separating them. This CDR3 has 13 amino acids. In DNA, the CDR3 is TGCAGCGTCCCACAGGTCGACACCTACGAGCAGTACTTC. Amino acids: CSVPQVDTYEQYF.

In its sample, this clonotype ranks as medium-sized. The rearrangement joins TRBV20-1 to TRBJ2-6; D unresolved. This CDR3 has 14 amino acids. Per germline, CDR1 DFQATT and CDR2 SNEGSKA (reference sequence). V gave up 3 bases and J gave up 2 bases, with 8 bases separating them. In nucleotides, the CDR3 is TGCAGTGCTAGTTTGGGGACTGGGGCCAACGTCCTGACTTTC. This translates into CSASLGTGANVLTF.

Many counts were recorded for this clonotype. CDR3 region: CASSPTYANEKLFF. In DNA form, the CDR3 reads TGTGCCAGCAGCCCGACTTACGCTAATGAAAAACTGTTTTTT. The chain uses TRBV7-2 and TRBJ1-4, with D unresolved. The CDR3 is made up of 14 amino acids. V lost 5 bases and J 3 bases, leaving 10 bases between the germline ends. Germline V gene lookup returns CDR1 SGHTA and CDR2 FQGNSA.

This clonotype appeared many times. The J gene is TRBJ2-7, the V gene TRBV5-1, with 7 bases aligning to TRBD2. CDR3 length: 15 amino acids. Germline values: CDR1 SGHRS, CDR2 YFSETQ. The V segment lost 4 bases and the J segment 4 bases; nucleotides outside the gene matches: 11. DNA of the CDR3: TGCGCCAGCAGCATATCTAGCGGATATTCATACGAGCAGTACTTC. It is translated as CASSISSGYSYEQYF.

This clonotype was detected ten times or more. J is TRBJ2-1 and V is TRBV6-5, with TRBD1 identical over 12 bases. From germline, CDR1 is MNHEY and CDR2 SVGAGI. This CDR3 comprises 14 residues. V dropped 5 bases and J dropped 7; count of bases not matched to a gene: 3. The CDR3 coding sequence is TGTGCCAGCAGTCGGGACAGGGGGCGGAATGAGCAGTTCTTC. The encoded protein is CASSRDRGRNEQFF.